This entry describes one T cell receptor beta chain. The entry originates in a study of T cell changes during pregnancy in multiple sclerosis. Some clones are missing from TCRdb's copy, which holds only in-frame ones; the method was immunoSEQ multiplex PCR. The sample yields about 60,000 clones, 93% seen once. The source material was CD8+ T cells from peripheral blood mononuclear cells, sampled in the second trimester of pregnancy. This receptor was identified in a female donor with multiple sclerosis, enrolled in a pregnancy study.

In DNA form, the CDR3 reads TGTGCCAGCAGCAGAACCGGGACAGGGGGCCCCTGGGAGCAGTACTTC. This gives the protein CASSRTGTGGPWEQYF. The V and J genes are TRBV21-1 and TRBJ2-7; the DNA was not compared with TRBD1, the D call given in the table. TRBV21-1 represents a pseudogene. This CDR3 comprises 16 residues.